The 23 T cell receptor beta chains below were found in one sample sequenced in a study of T cell repertoires in cytomegalovirus infection. TCRdb re-derived calls from the reads in MiXCR, one entry per CDR3 protein. The sample carries about 360,000 distinct CDR3 sequences, around a sixth recorded once. Sequenced input: PBMCs. Receptors originate from a human donor in good health (CMV status not recorded). Some clones in this sample may be carry-over from other donors' samples.

This clonotype has a handful of counts. The CDR3 DNA reads TGTGCCAGCAGCTTCAGGGGGCGCGGAGAGACCCAGTACTTC. This codes for CASSFRGRGETQYF. The chain recombines TRBV5-4 with TRBJ2-5, with 8 positions matching TRBD1. CDR3 length: 14 amino acids. V lost 2 bases to trimming and J lost 4 bases; unmatched junction nucleotides: 4. CDR1 SGHNT and CDR2 YYREEE come from the germline V gene (reference sequence).

The J gene is TRBJ1-1, the V gene TRBV27; D perhaps matches TRBD1 (6 bases). The V end lost 3 bases, the J end lost 9 bases, and 20 bases lay between the germline ends. Germline V lookup: CDR1 MNHEY, CDR2 SMNVEV (reference sequence). The CDR3 is 15 amino acids. CDR3 sequence reads: CASSFWTARGRKAFF. The CDR3 DNA reads TGTGCCAGCAGTTTTTGGACAGCCCGGGGACGAAAAGCTTTCTTT.

This clonotype came up a few times. The chain combines TRBV11-2 with TRBJ2-7, with a possible D match to TRBD1 (6 bases). This CDR3 has 16 residues. V gave up 2 bases and J gave up 1 base, with 15 bases separating them. CDR1 SGHAT and CDR2 FQNNGV come from the germline V gene. CDR3 in DNA: TGTGCCAGCAGCTTATCCAGGGGCTTATCTTCCTACGAGCAGTACTTC. Its protein is CASSLSRGLSSYEQYF.

This clonotype was counted ten times or more. V usage is TRBV12-3 or TRBV12-4 and J usage is TRBJ1-5, with D tentatively TRBD1 (6 bases). This CDR3 is built from 14 residues. Trimming shortened V by 7 bases and J by 7 bases, and 17 bases separated the two germline ends. In nucleotides, the CDR3 is TGTGCCAGCAAGGAACAGGGATTAGGGCAGCCCCAGCATTTT. It translates to CASKEQGLGQPQHF.

This clonotype was observed at least ten times. The chain links TRBV7-2 to TRBJ2-5; D is undetermined. The CDR3 runs to 12 residues. The germline gives CDR1 SGHTA, CDR2 FQGNSA. Trimming stripped 5 bases from V and 6 bases from J, with 10 bases between. The chain's CDR3 is CASSRPPQTQYF. The CDR3 DNA follows: TGTGCCAGCAGCCGCCCCCCCCAGACCCAGTACTTC.

This clonotype came up many times. The chain carries TRBV6-1 and TRBJ1-1; D remains unclear. CDR1 MNHNS and CDR2 SASEGT come from the germline V gene. This CDR3 contains 14 residues. The germline V and J ends were trimmed by 2 bases and 3 bases, with 10 bases remaining between them. CDR3 residues: CASSEWAGDTEAFF. CDR3 nucleotides: TGTGCCAGCAGTGAATGGGCTGGGGACACTGAAGCTTTCTTT.

This chain uses TRBV10-3 with TRBJ2-1; D not certain. This CDR3 is 11 amino acids long. V lost 10 bases to trimming and J lost 9 bases, with 13 bases between them. Per germline, CDR1 ENHRY and CDR2 SYGVKD. CDR3 sequence: CATRLLGEQFF. The CDR3 DNA follows: TGTGCCACCCGCTTGCTGGGTGAGCAGTTCTTC.

This clonotype was observed a handful of times. CDR3 residues: CASSLARQDTGELFF. DNA for the CDR3: TGTGCCAGCAGCTTAGCGCGACAAGACACCGGGGAGCTGTTTTTT. This chain uses TRBV7-6 with TRBJ2-2, with D hard to call. Trimming removed 0 bases at V and 3 bases at J, with 8 bases between. Germline V lookup: CDR1 SGHVS, CDR2 FNYEAQ. The CDR3 has 15 amino acids.

This chain links TRBV5-6 with TRBJ2-1, with D maybe TRBD2 (5 bases). CDR3 size: 15 residues. V was trimmed by 1 base and J by 7 bases, leaving 15 bases between them. Per germline, CDR1 SGHDT and CDR2 YYEEEE. The CDR3 nucleotides read TGTGCCAGCAGCTTGTTAGGGCCCCGCGGGAATGAGCAGTTCTTC. This encodes CASSLLGPRGNEQFF.

Remarks on this clonotype: Being one base from a much bigger clone, this may be a read error. The chain is built from TRBV7-6 and TRBJ2-7, with TRBD1 identical over 9 bases. The trim removed 8 bases at V and 2 bases at J, leaving 10 bases unmatched. This CDR3 region has 15 residues. CDR1 and CDR2 (germline): SGHVS, FNYEAQ. The chain's CDR3 is CASCLQQGAAYEQYF. The CDR3 DNA follows: TGTGCCAGCTGCCTTCAACAGGGGGCAGCCTACGAGCAGTACTTC.

This clonotype was counted at least ten times. The gene calls are TRBV11-2 and TRBJ2-3; no clear D. The germline gives CDR1 SGHAT, CDR2 FQNNGV. Trimming cost V 5 bases and J 4 bases, with 4 bases left between them. The CDR3 length is 11 residues. The CDR3 region has the DNA TGTGCCAGCAGCAAGGCAGATACGCAGTATTTT. The encoded protein is CASSKADTQYF.

The CDR3 bases are TGCAGCGGTAACGGGGGGGACACGCAGTATTTT. Protein sequence: CSGNGGDTQYF. The rearrangement links TRBV29-1 to TRBJ2-3; 8 bases are shared with TRBD2. This CDR3 region has 11 residues. Per germline, CDR1 SQVTM and CDR2 ANQGSEA. V trimming: 7 bases; J trimming: 9 bases; junction bases outside the gene matches: 6.

This clonotype was counted ten times or more. The CDR3 sequence: CASSHSGTGDRTQYF. The CDR3 DNA follows: TGTGCCAGCAGTCATTCCGGGACAGGGGATCGCACGCAGTATTTT. The J gene is TRBJ2-3, the V gene TRBV7-2, with 10 bases that match TRBD1. CDR1 is SGHTA and CDR2 is FQGNSA in the germline V gene. The CDR3 length is 15 residues. Unmatched junction bases numbered 12, after V lost 6 bases and J lost 9 bases.

The chain uses TRBV12-3 or TRBV12-4 and TRBJ1-4, with a tentative D call TRBD1 (6 bases). Trimming removed 3 bases from V and 1 base from J, with 18 bases in between. This CDR3 spans 18 amino acids. The CDR3 bases are TGTGCCAGCAGTTTCGTTACTGTTCCGGGACAAACTAATGAAAAACTGTTTTTT. Translated: CASSFVTVPGQTNEKLFF.

This clonotype was detected only a few times. The gene calls are TRBV10-3 and TRBJ1-5, with D possibly TRBD1 on 5 matching bases. From germline, CDR1 is ENHRY and CDR2 SYGVKD. The germline V and J ends were trimmed by 4 bases and 0 bases, with 7 bases remaining between them. The CDR3 runs 14 residues. DNA of the CDR3: TGTGCCATCAGTGGGGGGTATAGCAATCAGCCCCAGCATTTT. Translating gives CAISGGYSNQPQHF.

The V gene is TRBV20-1, the J gene TRBJ1-5; unclear D gene. The CDR3 runs to 12 residues. The V gene lost 6 bases and the J gene lost 0 bases, with 6 bases spanning the gap. Germline-derived CDR1 and CDR2 are DFQATT and SNEGSKA (reference sequence). CDR3 protein: CSAGNSNQPQHF. CDR3 coding DNA: TGCAGTGCAGGCAATAGCAATCAGCCCCAGCATTTT.

The V call is TRBV6-1, the J call TRBJ1-4; D is unresolved. Trimming removed 6 bases at V and 6 bases at J, with 14 bases between. There are 14 residues in the CDR3. Germline CDR1 MNHNS, CDR2 SASEGT. As DNA, the CDR3 is TGTGCCAGCAGCGAGTCCCTTAGCGATGAAAAACTGTTTTTT. Encoded protein: CASSESLSDEKLFF.

This clonotype was observed a few times. The genes are TRBV7-2 and TRBJ1-1; D gene unclear. The CDR3 is made up of 14 amino acids. Per germline, CDR1 SGHTA and CDR2 FQGNSA. Trimming left V 5 bases short and J 2 bases short, with 12 bases between. The CDR3 here is CASSPSGSNTEAFF. In nucleotides, the CDR3 is TGTGCCAGCAGCCCTTCGGGTTCTAACACTGAAGCTTTCTTT. Filled out from reference TRBV7-2 and TRBJ1-1, the complete variable domain reads GAGVSQSPSNKVTEKGKDVELRCDPISGHTALYWYRQSLGQGLEFLIYFQGNSAPDKSGLPSDRFSAERTGGSVSTLTIQRTQQEDSAVYLCASSPSGSNTEAFFGQGTRLTVV.

This clonotype was recorded at least ten times. This chain uses TRBV11-2 with TRBJ2-7; D not certain. The CDR3 is 11 residues long. V was shortened by 6 bases and J by 2 bases, with 5 bases between the two germline ends. Germline CDR1 is SGHAT and CDR2 is FQNNGV. The CDR3 region has the DNA TGTGCCAGCAGGTCTGCCTACGAGCAGTACTTC. Encoded protein: CASRSAYEQYF.

This clonotype showed up many times. This rearrangement joins TRBV11-2 to TRBJ2-5; D remains unclear. The length of the CDR3 is 13 residues. Germline CDR1 and CDR2: SGHAT and FQNNGV. The V end was cut by 5 bases, the J end by 2 bases, with 9 bases between. CDR3 coding DNA: TGTGCCAGCAGCCGCGCCCCTCAAGAGACCCAGTACTTC. Translation gives CASSRAPQETQYF.

This clonotype was seen at least ten times. V is TRBV11-2 and J is TRBJ2-3; 7 bases are shared with TRBD1. The V gene's germline CDR1 is SGHAT and CDR2 FQNNGV. The trim removed 3 bases at V and 2 bases at J, leaving 5 bases unmatched. This CDR3 has 15 amino acids. CDR3 nucleotides: TGTGCCAGCAGCTTTTGGGACAGATACACAGATACGCAGTATTTT. Translating it yields CASSFWDRYTDTQYF.

This clonotype was detected only a few times. J is TRBJ2-2 and V is TRBV7-2, with 7 bases identical to TRBD2. Germline-derived CDR1 and CDR2 are SGHTA and FQGNSA. This CDR3 spans 18 amino acids. V lost 1 base and J lost 1; bases outside the gene matches: 9. In DNA, the CDR3 is TGTGCCAGCAGCTTAGTTTTTATGGCTAGCGGGAACACCGGGGAGCTGTTTTTT. This sequence encodes CASSLVFMASGNTGELFF.

The rearrangement joins TRBV27 to TRBJ2-1; the D is unclear. The CDR3 has 15 amino acids. Trimming cost V 3 bases and J 4 bases, with 13 bases left between them. CDR1 is MNHEY and CDR2 is SMNVEV in the germline V gene (reference sequence). The CDR3: CASSFDRATYNEQFF. The CDR3 nucleotides are TGTGCCAGCAGTTTCGACCGAGCCACGTACAATGAGCAGTTCTTC.